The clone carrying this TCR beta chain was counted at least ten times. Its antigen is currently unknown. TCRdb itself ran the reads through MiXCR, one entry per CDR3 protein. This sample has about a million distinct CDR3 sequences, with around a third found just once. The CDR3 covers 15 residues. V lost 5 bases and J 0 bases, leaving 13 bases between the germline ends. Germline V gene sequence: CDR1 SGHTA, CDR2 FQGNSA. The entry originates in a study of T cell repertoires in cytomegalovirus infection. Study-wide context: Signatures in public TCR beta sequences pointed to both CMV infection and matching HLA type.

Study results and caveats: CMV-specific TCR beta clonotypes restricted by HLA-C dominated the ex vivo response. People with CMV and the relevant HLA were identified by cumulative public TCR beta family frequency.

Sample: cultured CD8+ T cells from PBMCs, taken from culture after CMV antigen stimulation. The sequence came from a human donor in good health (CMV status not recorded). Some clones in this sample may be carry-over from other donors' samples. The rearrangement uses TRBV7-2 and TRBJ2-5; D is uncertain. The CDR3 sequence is CASSPGTTYQETQYF. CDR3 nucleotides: TGTGCCAGCAGCCCCGGTACGACCTACCAAGAGACCCAGTACTTC. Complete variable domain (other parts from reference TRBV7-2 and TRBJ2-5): GAGVSQSPSNKVTEKGKDVELRCDPISGHTALYWYRQSLGQGLEFLIYFQGNSAPDKSGLPSDRFSAERTGGSVSTLTIQRTQQEDSAVYLCASSPGTTYQETQYFGPGTRLLVL.